This T cell receptor beta chain appears in the sequencing data of a study of CD8 T cells in ankylosing spondylitis. This clonotype was seen a few times. What it recognizes is unknown. General study points: It appeared that ankylosing spondylitis blood was characterized by a TCR beta motif of fewer than ten highly homologous variants.

TCRdb re-analysed the 5' RACE reads in MiXCR, keeping a single row per CDR3 protein. This sample yields some 700,000 distinct CDR3 sequences, of which around 20% are seen a single time; 15% to 20% belongs to the top ten. Specimen: blood, either unsorted or a sorted T cell fraction (not recorded which). This TCR came from a male donor with ankylosing spondylitis.

The CDR3 bases are TGTGCCAGCAGCTCCCCTGGGATTCAGGGCTCCTACAATGAGCAGTTCTTC. Its protein product is CASSSPGIQGSYNEQFF. The chain uses TRBV7-2 and TRBJ2-1; weak D call: TRBD1 (5 bases). The germline V gene encodes CDR1 SGHTA and CDR2 FQGNSA. There are 17 residues in the CDR3. V was pared by 4 bases and J by 0 bases, with 16 bases between.